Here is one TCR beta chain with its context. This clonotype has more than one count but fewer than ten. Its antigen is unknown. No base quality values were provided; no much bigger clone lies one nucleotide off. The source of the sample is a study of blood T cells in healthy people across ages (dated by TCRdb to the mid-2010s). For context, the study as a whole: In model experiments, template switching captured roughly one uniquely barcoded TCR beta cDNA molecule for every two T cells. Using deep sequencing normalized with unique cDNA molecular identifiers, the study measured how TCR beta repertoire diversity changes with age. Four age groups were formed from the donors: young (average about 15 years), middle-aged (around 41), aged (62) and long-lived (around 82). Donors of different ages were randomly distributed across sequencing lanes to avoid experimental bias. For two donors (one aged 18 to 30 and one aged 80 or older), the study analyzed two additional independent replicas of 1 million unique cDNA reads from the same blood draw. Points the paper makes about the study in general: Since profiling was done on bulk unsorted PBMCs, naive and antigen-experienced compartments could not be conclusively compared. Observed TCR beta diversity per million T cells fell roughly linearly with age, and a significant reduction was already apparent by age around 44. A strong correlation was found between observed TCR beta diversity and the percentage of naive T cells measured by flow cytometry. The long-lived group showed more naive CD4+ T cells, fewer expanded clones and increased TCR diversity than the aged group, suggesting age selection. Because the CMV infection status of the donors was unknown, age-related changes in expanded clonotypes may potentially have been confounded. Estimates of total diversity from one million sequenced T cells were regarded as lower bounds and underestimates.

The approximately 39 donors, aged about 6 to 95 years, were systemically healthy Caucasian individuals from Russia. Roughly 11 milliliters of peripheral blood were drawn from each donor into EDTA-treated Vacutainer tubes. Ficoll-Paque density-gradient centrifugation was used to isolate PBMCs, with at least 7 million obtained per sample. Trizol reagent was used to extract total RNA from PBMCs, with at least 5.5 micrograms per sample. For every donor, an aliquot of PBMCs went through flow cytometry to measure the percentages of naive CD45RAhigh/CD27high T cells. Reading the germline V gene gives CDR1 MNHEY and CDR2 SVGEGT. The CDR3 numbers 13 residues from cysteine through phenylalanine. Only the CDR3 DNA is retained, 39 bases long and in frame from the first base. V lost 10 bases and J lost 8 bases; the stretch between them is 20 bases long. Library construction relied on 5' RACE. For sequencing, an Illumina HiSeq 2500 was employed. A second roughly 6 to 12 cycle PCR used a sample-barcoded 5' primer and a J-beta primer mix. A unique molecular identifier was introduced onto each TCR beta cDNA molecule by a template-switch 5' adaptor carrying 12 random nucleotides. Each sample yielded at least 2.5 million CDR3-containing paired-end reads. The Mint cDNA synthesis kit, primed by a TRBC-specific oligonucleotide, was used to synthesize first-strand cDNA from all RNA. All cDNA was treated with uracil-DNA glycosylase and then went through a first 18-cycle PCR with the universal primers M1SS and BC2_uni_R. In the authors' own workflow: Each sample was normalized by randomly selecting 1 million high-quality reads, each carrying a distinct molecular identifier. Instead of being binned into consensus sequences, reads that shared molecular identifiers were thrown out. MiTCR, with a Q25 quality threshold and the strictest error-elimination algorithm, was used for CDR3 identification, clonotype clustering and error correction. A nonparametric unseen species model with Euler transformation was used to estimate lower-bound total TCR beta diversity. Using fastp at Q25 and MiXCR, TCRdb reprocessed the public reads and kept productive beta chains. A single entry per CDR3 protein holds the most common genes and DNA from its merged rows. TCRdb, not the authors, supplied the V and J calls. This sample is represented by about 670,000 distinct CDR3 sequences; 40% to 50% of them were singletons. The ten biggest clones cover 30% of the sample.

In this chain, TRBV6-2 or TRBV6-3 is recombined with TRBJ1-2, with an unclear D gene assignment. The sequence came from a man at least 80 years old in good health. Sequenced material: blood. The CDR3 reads CAIQKDGSQGYTF. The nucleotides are TGTGCCATACAAAAGGACGGCTCACAGGGCTACACCTTC.